This is a list of T cell receptor beta chains from one sample in a study of blood T cell dynamics during melanoma immunotherapy. Assay used: immunoSEQ multiplex PCR; TCRdb lists only in-frame clones, some missing. The sample consists of fewer than 25,000 clones, around 92% of them appearing once. The material was blood, obtained from a patient treated with checkpoint blockade. All receptors derive from a human donor with melanoma. Both conserved end residues are part of each CDR3. A D gene is named only where the DNA matches it firmly. Clone size is stated in some rows and not others, as once, few, many or a class when expanded.

d_call	cdr3_length	clone_size	v_call	j_call	cdr3_nt	cdr3_aa
-	16	-	TRBV5-6	TRBJ1-3	TGTGCCAGCAGCTTGGCTGGTGGGCCCTCTGGAAACACCATATATTTT	CASSLAGGPSGNTIYF
TRBD2	15	-	TRBV27	TRBJ2-7	TGTGCCAGCAGTGCATTAGCGGGAGGGGTCTACGAGCAGTACTTC	CASSALAGGVYEQYF
TRBD1	17	-	TRBV28	TRBJ2-7	TGTGCCAGCAGTTCCCCGGCTAAGACAGGGTCCTCCTACGAGCAGTACTTC	CASSSPAKTGSSYEQYF
TRBD1	14	once	TRBV28	TRBJ1-1	TGTGCCAGCAGTTCAGGGACAGGGTTCACTGAAGCTTTCTTT	CASSSGTGFTEAFF
TRBD1	14	-	TRBV30	TRBJ2-7	TGTGCCTGGAGTGCCGGGACAGGGGTCCACGAGCAGTACTTC	CAWSAGTGVHEQYF
-	9	-	TRBV20-1	TRBJ2-1	TGCAGTGCTAATAATGAGCAGTTCTTC	CSANNEQFF
TRBD2	14	-	TRBV30	TRBJ2-3	TGTGCCTGGAGCCCCACGGGACTAGCGGATACGCAGTATTTT	CAWSPTGLADTQYF
TRBD1	15	-	TRBV27	TRBJ1-5	TGTGCCAGCAGTTTGACAGGGGCGGCGAATCAGCCCCAGCATTTT	CASSLTGAANQPQHF
-	14	-	TRBV9	TRBJ1-1	TGTGCCAGCAGCGTAGCGCAGGGACCTACTGAAGCTTTCTTT	CASSVAQGPTEAFF
TRBD2	14	once	TRBV7-2	TRBJ2-5	TGTGCCAGCAGCTTAGCGGGAGGGCAAGAGACCCAGTACTTC	CASSLAGGQETQYF
-	14	-	TRBV6-6	TRBJ1-1	TGTGCCAGCAGCCCCCCCGGGGGGGAAACTGAAGCTTTCTTT	CASSPPGGETEAFF
-	14	-	TRBV21-1	TRBJ1-5	TGTGCCAGCAGCCAGAATCTTAGCAATCAGCCCCAGCATTTT	CASSQNLSNQPQHF
-	14	-	TRBV6-5	TRBJ2-7	TGTGCCAGCAGTTACTCGATTGGGGCGGGGGAGCAGTACTTC	CASSYSIGAGEQYF
-	14	-	TRBV11-2	TRBJ2-3	TGTGCCAGCAGCTCCGGGAGCACGGAAGATACGCAGTATTTT	CASSSGSTEDTQYF
-	15	-	TRBV5-6	TRBJ1-3	TGTGCCAGCAGCCCGCCCCGGGCCCATGGAAACACCATATATTTT	CASSPPRAHGNTIYF
-	12	-	TRBV6-4	TRBJ1-6	TGTGCCAGCAGTGAACCGACAGGTCCCCTCCACTTT	CASSEPTGPLHF
TRBD1	13	-	TRBV27	TRBJ2-1	TGTGCCAGCTGCCGGGACAGATACAATGAGCAGTTCTTC	CASCRDRYNEQFF
TRBD1	18	once	TRBV27	TRBJ2-6	TGTGCCAGCGGAACCCGACAGGGTTGGACCTCTGGGGCCAACGTCCTGACTTTC	CASGTRQGWTSGANVLTF
-	15	-	TRBV18	TRBJ2-3	TGTGCCAGCTCATCGCAGCGGGGAGGGGGAGATACGCAGTATTTT	CASSSQRGGGDTQYF
TRBD1	16	-	TRBV5-1	TRBJ1-2	TGCGCCAGCAGCTTGGGGGACAGCCAACTGAGCTATGGCTACACCTTC	CASSLGDSQLSYGYTF